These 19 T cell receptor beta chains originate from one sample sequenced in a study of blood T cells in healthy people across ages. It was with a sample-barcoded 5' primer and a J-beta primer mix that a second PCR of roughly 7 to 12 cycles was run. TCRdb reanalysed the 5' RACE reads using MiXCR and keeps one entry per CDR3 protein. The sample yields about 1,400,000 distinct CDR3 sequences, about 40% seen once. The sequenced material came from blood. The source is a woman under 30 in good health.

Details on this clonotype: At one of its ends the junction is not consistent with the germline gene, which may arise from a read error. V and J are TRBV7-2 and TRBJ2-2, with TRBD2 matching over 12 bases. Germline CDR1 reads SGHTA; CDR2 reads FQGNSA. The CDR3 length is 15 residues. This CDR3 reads CAGRGTSGPTGELFF. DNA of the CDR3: TGTGCCGGCAGAGGGACTAGCGGGCCCACCGGGGAGCTGTTTTTT.

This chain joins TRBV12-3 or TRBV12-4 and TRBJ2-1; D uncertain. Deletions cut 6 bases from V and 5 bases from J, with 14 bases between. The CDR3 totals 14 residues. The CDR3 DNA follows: TGTGCCAGCAGACCGACCAACGGTGACAATGAGCAGTTCTTC. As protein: CASRPTNGDNEQFF.

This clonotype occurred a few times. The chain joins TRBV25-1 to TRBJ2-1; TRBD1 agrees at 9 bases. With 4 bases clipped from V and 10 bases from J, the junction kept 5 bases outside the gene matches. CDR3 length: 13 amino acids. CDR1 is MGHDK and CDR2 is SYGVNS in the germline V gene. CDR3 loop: CASSGSGTGEQFF. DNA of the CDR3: TGTGCCAGCAGTGGAAGCGGGACAGGGGAGCAGTTCTTC. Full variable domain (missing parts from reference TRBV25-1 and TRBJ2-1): EADIYQTPRYLVIGTGKKITLECSQTMGHDKMYWYQQDPGMELHLIHYSYGVNSTEKGDLSSESTVSRIRTEHFPLTLESARPSHTSQYLCASSGSGTGEQFFGPGTRLTVL.

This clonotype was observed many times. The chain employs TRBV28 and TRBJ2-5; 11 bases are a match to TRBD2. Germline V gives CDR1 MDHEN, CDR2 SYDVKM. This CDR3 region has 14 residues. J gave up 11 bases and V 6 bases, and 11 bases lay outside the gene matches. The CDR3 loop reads CASSPPLAGALQYF. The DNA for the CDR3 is TGTGCCAGCAGCCCCCCACTAGCGGGGGCACTACAGTACTTC.

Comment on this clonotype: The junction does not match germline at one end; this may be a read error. CDR3 loop: CASSRPGGAETQYF. DNA for the CDR3: TGCGCCAGCAGCCGACCTGGAGGGGCGGAGACCCAGTACTTC. The V and J genes are TRBV28 and TRBJ2-5; D may be TRBD2 (6 bases). Per the germline V gene, CDR1 is MDHEN and CDR2 is SYDVKM. This CDR3 contains 14 residues.

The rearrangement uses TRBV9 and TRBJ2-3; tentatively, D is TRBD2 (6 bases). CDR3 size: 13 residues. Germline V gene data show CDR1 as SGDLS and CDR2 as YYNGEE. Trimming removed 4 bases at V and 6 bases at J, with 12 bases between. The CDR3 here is CASSREVRDTQYF. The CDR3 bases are TGTGCCAGCAGCAGGGAGGTGCGGGATACGCAGTATTTT.

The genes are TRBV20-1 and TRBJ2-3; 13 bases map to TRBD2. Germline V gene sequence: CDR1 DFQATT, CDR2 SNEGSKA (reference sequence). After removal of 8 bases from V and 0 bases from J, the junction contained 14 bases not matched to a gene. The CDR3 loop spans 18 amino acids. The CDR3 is CSLRIGLAGATSTDTQYF. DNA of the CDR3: TGCAGTCTAAGAATAGGACTAGCGGGAGCGACTAGCACAGATACGCAGTATTTT.

CDR3 region: CASRSGTSLNEQFF. The CDR3 nucleotides read TGTGCCAGCAGGTCCGGGACAAGTTTAAATGAGCAGTTCTTC. This chain links TRBV6-5 with TRBJ2-1; D possibly corresponds to TRBD1 (6 bases). Germline V gives CDR1 MNHEY, CDR2 SVGAGI. This CDR3 is built from 14 residues. V lost 6 bases, J lost 7 bases, and 16 bases lay in between.

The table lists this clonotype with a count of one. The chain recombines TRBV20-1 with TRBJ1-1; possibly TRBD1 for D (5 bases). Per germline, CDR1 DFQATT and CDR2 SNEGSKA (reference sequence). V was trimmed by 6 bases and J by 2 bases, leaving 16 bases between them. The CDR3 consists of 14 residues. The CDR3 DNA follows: TGCAGTGCAAGGGCCCGCAGGGCTAACACTGAAGCTTTCTTT. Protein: CSARARRANTEAFF.

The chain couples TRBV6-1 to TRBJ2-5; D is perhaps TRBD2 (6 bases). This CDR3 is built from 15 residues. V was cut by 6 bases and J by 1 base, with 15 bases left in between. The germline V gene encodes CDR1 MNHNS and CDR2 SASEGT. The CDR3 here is CASRNYGGFQETQYF. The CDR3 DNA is TGTGCCAGCAGGAACTACGGGGGTTTCCAAGAGACCCAGTACTTC.

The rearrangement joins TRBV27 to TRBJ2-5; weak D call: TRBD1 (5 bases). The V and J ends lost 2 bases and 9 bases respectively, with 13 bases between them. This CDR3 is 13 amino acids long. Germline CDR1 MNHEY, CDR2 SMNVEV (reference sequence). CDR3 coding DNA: TGTGCCAGCAGTTTACGCCTTGGGGCGGCCCAGTACTTC. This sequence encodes CASSLRLGAAQYF.

In DNA, the CDR3 is TGTGCCAGCAGCTTGCGGGTTACGAGGTATGGCTACACCTTC. Translated, it gives CASSLRVTRYGYTF. The rearrangement uses TRBV5-6 and TRBJ1-2; D unclear. Deletions cut 1 base from V and 5 bases from J, with 12 bases between. The CDR3 has 14 amino acids. Germline CDR1 is SGHDT and CDR2 is YYEEEE.

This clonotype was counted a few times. The CDR3 DNA reads as TGTGCTAGTGGTTTGTTTGGCGGGGGACAAGAGACCCAGTACTTC. It is translated as CASGLFGGGQETQYF. This chain joins TRBV12-5 and TRBJ2-5, with 7 bases that match TRBD2. From germline, CDR1 is LGHNT and CDR2 FRNRAP. Unmatched junction bases numbered 5, after V lost 2 bases and J lost 2 bases. The CDR3 sequence is 15 residues long. The full variable domain, with the rest looked up from reference TRBV12-5 and TRBJ2-5, is DARVTQTPRHKVTEMGQEVTMRCQPILGHNTVFWYRQTMMQGLELLAYFRNRAPLDDSGMPKDRFSAEMPDATLATLKIQPSEPRDSAVYFCASGLFGGGQETQYFGPGTRLLVL.

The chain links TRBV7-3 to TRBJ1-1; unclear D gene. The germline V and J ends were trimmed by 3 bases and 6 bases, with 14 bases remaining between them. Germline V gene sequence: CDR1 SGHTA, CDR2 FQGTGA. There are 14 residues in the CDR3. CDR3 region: CASSFSLNVAEAFF. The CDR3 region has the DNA TGTGCCAGCAGCTTTTCGCTAAATGTCGCTGAAGCTTTCTTT.

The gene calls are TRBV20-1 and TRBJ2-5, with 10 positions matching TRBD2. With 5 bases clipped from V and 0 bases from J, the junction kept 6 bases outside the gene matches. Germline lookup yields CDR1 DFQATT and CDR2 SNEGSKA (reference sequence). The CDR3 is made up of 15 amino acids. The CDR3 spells CSASRTSGNQETQYF. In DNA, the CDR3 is TGCAGTGCTTCCCGGACTAGCGGTAACCAAGAGACCCAGTACTTC.

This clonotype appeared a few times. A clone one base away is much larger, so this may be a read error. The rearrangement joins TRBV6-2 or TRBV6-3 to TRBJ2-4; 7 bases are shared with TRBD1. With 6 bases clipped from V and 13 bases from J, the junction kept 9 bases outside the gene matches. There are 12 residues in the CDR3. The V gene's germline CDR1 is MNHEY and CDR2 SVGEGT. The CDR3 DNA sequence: TGTGCCAGCAGGACAGGGCGCTACGGGCAGTACTTC. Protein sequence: CASRTGRYGQYF.

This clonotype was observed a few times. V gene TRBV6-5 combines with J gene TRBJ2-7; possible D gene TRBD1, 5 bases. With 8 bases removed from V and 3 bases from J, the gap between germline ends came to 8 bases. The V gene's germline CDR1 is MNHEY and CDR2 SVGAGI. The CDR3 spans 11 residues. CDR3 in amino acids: CASGQLYEQYF. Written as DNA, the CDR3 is TGTGCCAGCGGACAACTCTACGAGCAGTACTTC.

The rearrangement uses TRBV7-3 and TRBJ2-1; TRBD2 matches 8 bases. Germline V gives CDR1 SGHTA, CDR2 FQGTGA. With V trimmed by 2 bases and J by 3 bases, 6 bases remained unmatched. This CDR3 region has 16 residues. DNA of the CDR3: TGTGCCAGCAGCTTACATGGCGGGGGGAACTACAATGAGCAGTTCTTC. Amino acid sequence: CASSLHGGGNYNEQFF. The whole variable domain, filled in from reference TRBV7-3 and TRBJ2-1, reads GAGVSQTPSNKVTEKGKYVELRCDPISGHTALYWYRQSLGQGPEFLIYFQGTGAADDSGLPNDRFFAVRPEGSVSTLKIQRTERGDSAVYLCASSLHGGGNYNEQFFGPGTRLTVL.

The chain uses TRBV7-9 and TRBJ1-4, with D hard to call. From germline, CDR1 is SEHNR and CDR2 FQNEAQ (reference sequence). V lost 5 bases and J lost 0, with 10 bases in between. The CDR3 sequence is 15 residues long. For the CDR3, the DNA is TGTGCCAGCAGCCAGTCAGAGACAACTAATGAAAAACTGTTTTTT. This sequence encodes CASSQSETTNEKLFF.